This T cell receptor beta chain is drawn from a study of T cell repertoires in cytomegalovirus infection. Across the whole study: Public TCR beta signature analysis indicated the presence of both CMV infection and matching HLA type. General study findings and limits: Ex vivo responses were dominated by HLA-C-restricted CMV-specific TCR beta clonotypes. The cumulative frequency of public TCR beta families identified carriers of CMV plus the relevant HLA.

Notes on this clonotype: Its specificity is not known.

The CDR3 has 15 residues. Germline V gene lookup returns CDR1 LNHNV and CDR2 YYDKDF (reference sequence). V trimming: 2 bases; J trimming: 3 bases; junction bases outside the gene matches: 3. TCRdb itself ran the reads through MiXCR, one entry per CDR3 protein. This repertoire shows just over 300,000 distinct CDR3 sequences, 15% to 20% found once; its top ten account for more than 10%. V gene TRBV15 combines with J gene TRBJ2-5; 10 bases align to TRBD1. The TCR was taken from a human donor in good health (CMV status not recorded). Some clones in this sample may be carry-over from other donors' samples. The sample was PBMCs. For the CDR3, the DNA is TGTGCCACCAGCAGACCGGGACAGGGGAAAGAGACCCAGTACTTC. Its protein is CATSRPGQGKETQYF.